Following are 8 T cell receptor beta chains from one sample sequenced in a study of radiotherapy plus CTLA-4 blockade in lung cancer. The data were produced by immunoSEQ multiplex PCR, yet TCRdb's version contains in-frame clones alone and is incomplete. Among fewer than 100,000 clones listed, around 78% were seen once. The sample in question was peripheral blood, obtained from a patient treated with radiotherapy plus ipilimumab. Receptors were obtained from a human donor with non-small cell lung cancer whose response to radiotherapy plus ipilimumab could not be evaluated. Some clones in this sample may be carry-over from other donors' samples.

The chain recombines TRBV6-1 with TRBJ2-3; TRBD2 agrees at 13 bases. With V trimmed by 1 base and J by 11 bases, 9 bases remained unmatched. The CDR3 loop spans 16 amino acids. Germline-derived CDR1 and CDR2 are MNHNS and SASEGT. CDR3 bases: TGTGCCAGCAGTGAAGGCCCCGGGACTAGCGGGGCCCGGCAGTATTTT. Amino acids: CASSEGPGTSGARQYF.

The sample holds a few counts of this clone. The chain couples TRBV7-2 to TRBJ2-7, with D unclear. The germline CDR1 and CDR2 sequences are SGHTA and FQGNSA. V shed 4 bases and J shed 4 bases, with 11 bases lying between them. This CDR3 has 13 residues. This CDR3 is CASSSPIRYEQYF. The CDR3 nucleotides read TGTGCCAGCAGCTCCCCGATACGGTACGAGCAGTACTTC.

This chain links TRBV28 with TRBJ2-3; no reliable D call. Germline lookup yields CDR1 MDHEN and CDR2 SYDVKM. V was pared by 5 bases and J by 4 bases, with 16 bases between. The CDR3 is made up of 15 amino acids. DNA of the CDR3: TGTGCCAGCAGTCGCGTGGTCGCCACCGCAGATACGCAGTATTTT. Amino acids: CASSRVVATADTQYF.

This clone showed up just a few times. The J gene is TRBJ2-2, the V gene TRBV29-1; 9 bases are a match to TRBD2. The germline V gene has CDR1 SQVTM and CDR2 ANQGSEA. The CDR3 totals 15 residues. V trimming: 7 bases; J trimming: 1 base; junction bases outside the gene matches: 7. The CDR3 nucleotides read TGCAGCGCTTTGGAGCGGGGGGAGAACACCGGGGAGCTGTTTTTT. Amino acid sequence: CSALERGENTGELFF.

V usage is TRBV6-1 and J usage is TRBJ1-1; TRBD1 matches at 7 bases. The CDR3 is 14 residues long. V was pared by 6 bases and J by 3 bases, with 7 bases of the junction left unmatched. Germline V gene sequence: CDR1 MNHNS, CDR2 SASEGT. CDR3 region: CASRAGGRDTEAFF. CDR3 DNA: TGTGCCAGCAGGGCAGGGGGAAGGGACACTGAAGCTTTCTTT.

The chain carries TRBV4-1 and TRBJ2-4; 12 nucleotides align to TRBD2. Germline V gives CDR1 MGHRA, CDR2 YSYEKL. After removal of 3 bases from V and 0 bases from J, the junction contained 9 bases not matched to a gene. The CDR3 has 19 amino acids. Here the CDR3 reads CASSQGGLAGPLAKNIQYF. In DNA, the CDR3 is TGCGCCAGCAGCCAGGGGGGACTAGCGGGTCCGTTAGCCAAAAACATTCAGTACTTC.

V usage is TRBV7-8 and J usage is TRBJ2-7, with a weak D call TRBD1 (6 bases). With 5 bases removed from V and 1 base from J, the gap between germline ends came to 18 bases. In germline, CDR1 is SGHVS, CDR2 FQNEAQ. This CDR3 comprises 16 residues. The CDR3, as DNA: TGTGCCAGCAGCGAAGACAGGCGCTTGAAATCCTACGAGCAGTACTTC. Its translation: CASSEDRRLKSYEQYF.

The V and J genes are TRBV6-1 and TRBJ1-1; 8 nucleotides line up with TRBD1. CDR1 is MNHNS and CDR2 is SASEGT in the germline V gene. With V trimmed by 4 bases and J by 10 bases, 23 bases remained unmatched. This CDR3 is 18 amino acids long. CDR3 sequence reads: CASSAERGGGQGGRRAFF. In nucleotides, the CDR3 is TGTGCCAGCAGTGCCGAAAGGGGTGGAGGACAGGGAGGCAGGCGAGCTTTCTTT.